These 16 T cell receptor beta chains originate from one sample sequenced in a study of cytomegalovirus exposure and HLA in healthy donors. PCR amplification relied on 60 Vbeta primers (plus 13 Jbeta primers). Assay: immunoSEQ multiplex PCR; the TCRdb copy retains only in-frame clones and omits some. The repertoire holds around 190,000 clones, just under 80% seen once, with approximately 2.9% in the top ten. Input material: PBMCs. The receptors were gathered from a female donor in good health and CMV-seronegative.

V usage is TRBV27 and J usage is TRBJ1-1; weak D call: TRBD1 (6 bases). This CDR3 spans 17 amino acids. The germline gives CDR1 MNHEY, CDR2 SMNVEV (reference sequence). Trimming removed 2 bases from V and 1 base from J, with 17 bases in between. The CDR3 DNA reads TGTGCCAGCAGTTTAACGAGGGCAGGGGTTTCGAACACTGAAGCTTTCTTT. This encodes CASSLTRAGVSNTEAFF.

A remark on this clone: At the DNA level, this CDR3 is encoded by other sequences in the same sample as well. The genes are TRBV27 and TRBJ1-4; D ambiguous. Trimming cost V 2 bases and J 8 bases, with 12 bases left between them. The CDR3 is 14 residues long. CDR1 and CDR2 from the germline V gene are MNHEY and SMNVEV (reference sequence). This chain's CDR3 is CASSLRGGNEKLFF. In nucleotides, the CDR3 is TGTGCCAGCAGTTTAAGAGGAGGGAACGAAAAACTGTTTTTT.

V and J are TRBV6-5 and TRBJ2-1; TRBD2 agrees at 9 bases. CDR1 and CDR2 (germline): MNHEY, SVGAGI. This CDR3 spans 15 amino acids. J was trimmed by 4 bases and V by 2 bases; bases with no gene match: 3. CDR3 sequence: CASSYTAGGYNEQFF. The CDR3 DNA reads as TGTGCCAGCAGTTACACAGCGGGGGGATACAATGAGCAGTTCTTC.

In nucleotides, the CDR3 is TGTGCCAGCAGTGAGGGGGGGACTAGCTCCTACGAGCAGTACTTC. It yields the protein CASSEGGTSSYEQYF. The V gene is TRBV2, the J gene TRBJ2-7; the match to TRBD2 covers 8 bases. V lost 3 bases, J lost 0 bases, and 4 bases stayed unmatched. CDR1 SNHLY and CDR2 FYNNEI come from the germline V gene. CDR3 size: 15 residues.

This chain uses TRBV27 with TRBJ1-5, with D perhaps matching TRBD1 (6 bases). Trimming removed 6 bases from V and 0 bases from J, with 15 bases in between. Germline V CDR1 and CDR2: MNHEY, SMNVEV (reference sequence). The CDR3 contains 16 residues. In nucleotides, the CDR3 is TGTGCCAGCAGGGGGACCGGACAGTATAGCAATCAGCCCCAGCATTTT. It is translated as CASRGTGQYSNQPQHF.

This CDR3 reads CASSELSPGQGAVTNEKLFF. The CDR3 nucleotides read TGTGCCAGCAGTGAATTATCGCCGGGACAGGGGGCTGTAACTAATGAAAAACTGTTTTTT. The V gene is TRBV2, the J gene TRBJ1-4; 12 nucleotides align to TRBD1. This CDR3 is built from 20 residues. Germline lookup yields CDR1 SNHLY and CDR2 FYNNEI. The J segment lost 1 base and the V segment lost 2 bases, leaving 11 bases of the junction unmatched.

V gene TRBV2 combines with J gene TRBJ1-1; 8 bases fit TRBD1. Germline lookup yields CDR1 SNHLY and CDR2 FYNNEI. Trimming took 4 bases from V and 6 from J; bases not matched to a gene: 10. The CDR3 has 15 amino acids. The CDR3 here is CASSVSPGGWAEAFF. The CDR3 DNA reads TGTGCCAGCAGTGTATCGCCAGGGGGCTGGGCTGAAGCTTTCTTT.

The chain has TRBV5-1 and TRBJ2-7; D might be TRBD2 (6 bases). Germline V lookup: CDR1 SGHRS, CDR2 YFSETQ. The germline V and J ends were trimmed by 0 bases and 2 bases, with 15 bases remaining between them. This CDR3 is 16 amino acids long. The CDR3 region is CASSLAGDGRTYEQYF. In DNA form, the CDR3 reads TGCGCCAGCAGCTTGGCGGGAGACGGTAGGACCTACGAGCAGTACTTC.

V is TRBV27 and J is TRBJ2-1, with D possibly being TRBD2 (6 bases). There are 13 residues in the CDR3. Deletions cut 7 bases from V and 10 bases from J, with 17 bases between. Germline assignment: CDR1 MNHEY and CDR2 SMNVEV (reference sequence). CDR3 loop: CASTTFGGREQFF. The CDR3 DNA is TGTGCCAGCACTACATTTGGGGGGAGAGAGCAGTTCTTC.

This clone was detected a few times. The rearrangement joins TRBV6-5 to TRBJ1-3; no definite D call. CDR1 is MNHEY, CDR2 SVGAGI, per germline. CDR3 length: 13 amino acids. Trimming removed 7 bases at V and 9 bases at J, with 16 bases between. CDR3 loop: CASKDQTRGTIYF. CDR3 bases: TGTGCCAGCAAAGATCAGACTCGAGGCACCATATATTTT.

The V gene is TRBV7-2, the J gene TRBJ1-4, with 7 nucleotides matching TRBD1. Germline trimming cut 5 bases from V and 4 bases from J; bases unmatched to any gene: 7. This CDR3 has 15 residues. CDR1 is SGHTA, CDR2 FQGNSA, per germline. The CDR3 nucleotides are TGTGCCAGCAGCGTCCAGACAGGGAGTAATGAAAAACTGTTTTTT. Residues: CASSVQTGSNEKLFF.

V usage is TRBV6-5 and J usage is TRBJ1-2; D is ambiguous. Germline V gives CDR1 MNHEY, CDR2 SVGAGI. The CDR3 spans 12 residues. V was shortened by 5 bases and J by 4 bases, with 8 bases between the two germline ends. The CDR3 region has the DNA TGTGCCAGCAGTGGGCAATCCTATGGCTACACCTTC. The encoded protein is CASSGQSYGYTF.

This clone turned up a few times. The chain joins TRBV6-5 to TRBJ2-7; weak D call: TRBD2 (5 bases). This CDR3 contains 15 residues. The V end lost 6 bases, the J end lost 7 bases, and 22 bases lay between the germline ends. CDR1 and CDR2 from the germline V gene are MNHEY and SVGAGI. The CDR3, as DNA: TGTGCCAGCAGGTTAACCCGGGTTGTCGGAGGAGAGCAGTACTTC. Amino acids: CASRLTRVVGGEQYF.

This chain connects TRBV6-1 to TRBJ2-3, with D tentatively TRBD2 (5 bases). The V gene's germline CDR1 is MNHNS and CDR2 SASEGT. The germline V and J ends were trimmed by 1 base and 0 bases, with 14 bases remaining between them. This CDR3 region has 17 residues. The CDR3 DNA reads TGTGCCAGCAGTGAAGATCCCGGACTGGGGAGCACAGATACGCAGTATTTT. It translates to CASSEDPGLGSTDTQYF.

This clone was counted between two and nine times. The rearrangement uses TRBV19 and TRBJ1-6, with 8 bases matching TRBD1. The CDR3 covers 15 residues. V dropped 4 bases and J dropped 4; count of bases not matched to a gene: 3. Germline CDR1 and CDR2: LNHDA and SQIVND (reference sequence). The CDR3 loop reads CASSRGDRYNSPLHF. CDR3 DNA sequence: TGTGCCAGTAGTAGAGGGGACAGGTATAATTCACCCCTCCACTTT.

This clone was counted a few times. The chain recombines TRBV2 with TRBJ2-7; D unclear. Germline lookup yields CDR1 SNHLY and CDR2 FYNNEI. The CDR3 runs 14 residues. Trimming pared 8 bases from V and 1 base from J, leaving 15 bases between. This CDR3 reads CASRSGSLSYEQYF. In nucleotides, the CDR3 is TGTGCCAGCCGCTCGGGTAGTTTGTCCTACGAGCAGTACTTC.